The clone carrying this TCR beta chain was seen ten or more times. As yet, its antigen is unknown. The read terminates 3 residues before the CDR3 end, so the remaining end is supplied by the germline J gene. This sample was included in a study of T cell clonality in common variable immunodeficiency. Study results and limitations: T cell subpopulation sequencing would be needed to explain CVID clonality. Fewer deletions and N-nucleotide insertions were reportedly seen in common variable immunodeficiency TCR beta sequences.

Germline assignment: CDR1 LNHDA and CDR2 SQIVND (reference sequence). After removal of 10 bases from V and 3 bases from J, the junction contained 14 bases not matched to a gene. The length of the CDR3 is 15 residues. Repertoires were generated with immunoSEQ multiplex PCR, while TCRdb's copy carries only in-frame clones and drops some. Listed for the sample are 40,000 to 45,000 clones, none seen a single time. The specimen was peripheral blood mononuclear cells. The origin of this receptor is a person between 18 and 75 years old in good health. The genes are TRBV19 and TRBJ2-7; 8 bases align to TRBD2. CDR3 in amino acids: CAIDRYGTSFYEQYF. The CDR3 bases that were read are TGTGCCATTGATCGATACGGGACTAGTTTCTACGAG.